The source of this TCR beta chain is a study of T cells after yellow fever vaccination. Whole-study context: Fractions low in cell number were prepared with SMART-Seq v4 Ultra Low Input.

Turning to this clonotype: Its specificity is not known.

The CDR3 has 14 amino acids. V lost 6 bases and J 0 bases, leaving 12 bases between the germline ends. Study-wide points: The booster response re-showed most primary clones: around 95% CD4, approximately 90% CD8.

The TCR cDNA carried a universal primer site and UMIs from 5'RACE template switching. MiXCR, applied by TCRdb to the 5' RACE reads, yields one record per CDR3 protein. The repertoire holds fewer than 350,000 distinct CDR3 sequences, 8.7% seen once, with approximately 19% in the top ten. The chain uses TRBV12-3 or TRBV12-4 and TRBJ2-7, with D unresolved. The sequencing here drew on PBMCs, taken on the day of the first yellow fever vaccination. The sequence came from a man between 18 and 35 years old who received the YFV17D yellow fever vaccine. CDR3 coding DNA: TGTGCCAGCAGGATGTCAGAAAGCTCCTACGAGCAGTACTTC. Translated: CASRMSESSYEQYF.